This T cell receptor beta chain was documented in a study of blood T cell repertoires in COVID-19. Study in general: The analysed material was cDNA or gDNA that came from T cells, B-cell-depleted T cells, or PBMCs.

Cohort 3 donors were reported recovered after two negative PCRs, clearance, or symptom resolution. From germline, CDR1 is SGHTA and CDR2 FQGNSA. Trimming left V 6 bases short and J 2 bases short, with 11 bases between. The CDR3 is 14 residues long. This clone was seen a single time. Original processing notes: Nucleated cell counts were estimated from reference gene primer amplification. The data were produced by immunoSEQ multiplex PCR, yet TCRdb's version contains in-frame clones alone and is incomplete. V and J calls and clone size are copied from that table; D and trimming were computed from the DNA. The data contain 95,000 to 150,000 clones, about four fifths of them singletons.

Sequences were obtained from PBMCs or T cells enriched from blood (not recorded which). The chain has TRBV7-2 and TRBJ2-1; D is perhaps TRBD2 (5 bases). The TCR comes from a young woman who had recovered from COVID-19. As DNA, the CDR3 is TGTGCCAGCAGGAGAGGAGGCCCCTACAATGAGCAGTTCTTC. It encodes CASRRGGPYNEQFF.